Each of the 22 T cell receptor beta chains below was sequenced from the same sample in a study of T cells in women clearing cervical HPV infection. Data came from immunoSEQ multiplex PCR; TCRdb stores just in-frame clones and leaves some out. Its table records more than 20,000 clones. The specimen sequenced was blood buffy coat. Source of these receptors: a woman between 18 and 70 years old with a cervical HPV16 infection that either progressed to CIN3+ or cleared (not recorded which).

For this clone: The DNA ends 3 residues before the CDR3 does, and the rest of the CDR3 is filled in from the germline J gene. This chain uses TRBV5-1 with TRBJ1-3; TRBD1 matches 8 bases. The CDR3 extends over 14 amino acids. From germline, CDR1 is SGHRS and CDR2 YFSETQ. Trimming at V came to 4 bases and at J to 2 bases, leaving 2 bases not matched to a gene. The CDR3 region is CASSTTGAGNTIYF. The CDR3 bases that were read are TGCGCCAGCAGCACGACAGGGGCTGGAAACACC.

Comments on this clone: The read ends 3 residues early relative to the CDR3; the germline J gene fills the gap. The V and J genes are TRBV10-3 and TRBJ2-3; 10 bases map to TRBD1. Trimming at V came to 11 bases and at J to 4 bases, leaving 6 bases not matched to a gene. The CDR3 sequence is 13 residues long. Germline CDR1 is ENHRY and CDR2 is SYGVKD. Partial CDR3 DNA: TGTGCCGCCGGACAGGGGGTCTCAGATACG. Amino acid sequence: CAAGQGVSDT. The CDR3 in full is CAAGQGVSDTQYF.

As concerns this clone: Read coverage stops 3 residues before the CDR3 terminus; the germline J gene supplies the remainder. The rearrangement joins TRBV25-1 to TRBJ1-2; perhaps TRBD1 as D (6 bases). The CDR3 extends over 12 amino acids. Germline V gives CDR1 MGHDK, CDR2 SYGVNS. The V end lost 6 bases, the J end lost 4 bases, and 9 bases lay between the germline ends. The CDR3 sequence is CASRGAAYGYTF. The sequenced part of the CDR3 DNA is TGTGCCAGCAGGGGGGCGGCCTATGGC.

Comment on this clone: The CDR3 end is not reached by the read, which stops 3 residues before it; the germline J gene fills it in. This chain joins TRBV5-1 and TRBJ2-3; 11 nucleotides align to TRBD2. In germline, CDR1 is SGHRS, CDR2 YFSETQ. The CDR3 runs 15 residues. V gave up 2 bases and J gave up 3 bases; unmatched junction bases: 2. CDR3 bases read: TGCGCCAGCAGCTTTAGCGGGAGGGTGACAGATACG. As protein: CASSFSGRVTDT. The whole CDR3 protein reads CASSFSGRVTDTQYF.

With respect to this clone: The CDR3 end lies 3 residues beyond the end of the read and is filled in from the germline J gene. This chain links TRBV2 with TRBJ2-2, with D perhaps TRBD2 (5 bases). CDR1 is SNHLY and CDR2 is FYNNEI in the germline V gene. This CDR3 is 14 amino acids long. The CDR3 loop reads CASREGRPDEKLFF. The covered CDR3 bases are TGTGCCAGCAGAGAGGGCCGCCCGGATGAAAAG.

To note about this clone: The read terminates 3 residues before the CDR3 end, so the remaining end is supplied by the germline J gene. J is TRBJ1-4 and V is TRBV6-2 or TRBV6-3; D not certain. The CDR3 covers 13 residues. Per the germline V gene, CDR1 is MNHEY and CDR2 is SVGEGT. The CDR3 reads CASRMTKNSPLFF. CDR3 DNA (partial): TGTGCCAGCAGGATGACTAAAAATTCACCA.

A note on this clone: Sequencing ends 3 residues short of the CDR3 end; the germline J gene provides the rest. This chain connects TRBV2 to TRBJ1-1; 8 nucleotides match TRBD1. This CDR3 is built from 15 residues. V trimming: 9 bases; J trimming: 3 bases; junction bases outside the gene matches: 12. CDR1 SNHLY and CDR2 FYNNEI come from the germline V gene. CDR3 amino acids: CARIRGQGEDTEAFF. The CDR3 DNA, read in part, is TGTGCCAGGATACGCGGACAGGGCGAGGACACTGAA.

Remarks on this clone: The read halts 3 residues ahead of the CDR3 end, with the missing end drawn from the germline J gene. The V gene is TRBV19, the J gene TRBJ1-2; D is uncertain. The CDR3 runs to 14 residues. In germline, CDR1 is LNHDA, CDR2 SQIVND (reference sequence). CDR3 bases read: TGTGCCAGTATCGATAGCGGGAGAGGAGATACC. It translates to CASIDSGRGDT. The CDR3, in full, reads CASIDSGRGDTYTF.

Details on this clone: Sequencing ends 3 residues short of the CDR3 end; the germline J gene provides the rest. The chain uses TRBV11-3 and TRBJ2-7; a weak D match, TRBD2 (6 bases). The CDR3 sequence is 13 residues long. V was pared by 1 base and J by 5 bases, with 9 bases between. From germline, CDR1 is SGHNT and CDR2 YENEEA. The DNA read from the CDR3 is TGTGCCAGCAGCTTAGTCGCTAGCGACGAG. Residues: CASSLVASDE. The full CDR3 sequence reads CASSLVASDEQYF.

The part of the CDR3 DNA that was read is TGTGCCAGCAGTTTATTCGACGAG. Its translation is CASSLFDE. The full CDR3 is CASSLFDEQYF. This chain connects TRBV12-3 or TRBV12-4 to TRBJ2-7, with unresolved D. The observed sequence ends 3 residues before the CDR3 terminus, with the missing tail filled in from the germline J gene. The CDR3 length is 11 residues. Trimming left V 2 bases short and J 5 bases short, with 4 bases between.

Notes on this clone: The CDR3 end is not reached by the read, which stops 3 residues before it; the germline J gene fills it in. J is TRBJ2-7 and V is TRBV20-1, with a tentative D call TRBD2 (5 bases). This CDR3 is 17 amino acids long. Germline V gene lookup returns CDR1 DFQATT and CDR2 SNEGSKA (reference sequence). Trimming took 2 bases from V and 3 from J, leaving 23 bases between them. CDR3 sequence reads: CSARRFVRAQPGYEQYF. Incomplete CDR3 DNA: TGCAGTGCTAGACGATTCGTGCGGGCCCAACCGGGCTACGAG.

The DNA read from the CDR3 is TGCGCCAGCAGCCCTAGCGGGAGTGAGACC. Protein product: CASSPSGSET. The complete CDR3 sequence is CASSPSGSETQYF. The chain is built from TRBV5-1 and TRBJ2-5; TRBD2 matches at 10 bases. The missing CDR3 end, 3 residues past where the read stops, is filled in from the germline J gene. Germline-derived CDR1 and CDR2 are SGHRS and YFSETQ. Trimming took 4 bases from V and 5 from J; bases not matched to a gene: 2. This CDR3 spans 13 amino acids.

CDR3 DNA (partial): TGTGCCAGCTCACAGGGGGAGAACACTGAA. It is translated as CASSQGENTE. The whole CDR3 region reads CASSQGENTEAFF. The J gene is TRBJ1-1, the V gene TRBV18, with a tentative D call TRBD1 (6 bases). The CDR3 is cut off 3 residues early in the read; its end comes from the germline J gene. The CDR3 contains 13 residues. V was pared by 4 bases and J by 1 base, with 7 bases between. Per germline, CDR1 KGHSH and CDR2 LQKENI.

As to this clone: The sequence runs out 3 residues before the end of the CDR3; the remainder is reconstructed from the germline J gene. The chain recombines TRBV29-1 with TRBJ2-5, with TRBD2 matching 8 bases. V was pared by 5 bases and J by 5 bases, with 10 bases of the junction left unmatched. This CDR3 has 14 amino acids. Germline V CDR1 and CDR2: SQVTM, ANQGSEA. The sequenced part of the CDR3 DNA is TGCAGCGTTCCTACCTTCGGGGGGGAGGAGACC. This gives the protein CSVPTFGGEET. From start to end, the CDR3 is CSVPTFGGEETQYF.

The CDR3 DNA, read in part, is TGCAGCGTGTCGGCGGGACAGATATACGAG. Translation: CSVSAGQIYE. The entire CDR3 is CSVSAGQIYEQYF. This sequence joins TRBV29-1 and TRBJ2-7; possible D gene TRBD1, 7 bases. From the germline J gene comes the end of the CDR3, since the read stops 3 residues before it. The CDR3 loop spans 13 amino acids. From germline, CDR1 is SQVTM and CDR2 ANQGSEA. V shed 6 bases and J shed 4 bases, with 16 bases lying between them.

Comment on this clone: Read coverage stops 3 residues before the CDR3 terminus; the germline J gene supplies the remainder. The gene calls are TRBV7-3 and TRBJ2-5; possible D gene TRBD2, 7 bases. CDR1 and CDR2 (germline): SGHTA, FQGTGA. CDR3 length: 15 residues. Deletions cut 1 base from V and 5 bases from J, with 14 bases between. The DNA read from the CDR3 is TGTGCCAGCAGCTTAAACGGAGGGGGGGAGGAGACC. The encoded protein is CASSLNGGGEET. The whole CDR3 protein is CASSLNGGGEETQYF.

On this clone: The read comes to an end 3 residues before the CDR3 does, leaving the germline J gene to fill in the end. This chain links TRBV5-1 with TRBJ2-7; D is undetermined. Trimming took 5 bases from V and 1 from J, leaving 13 bases between them. The CDR3 consists of 14 residues. CDR1 is SGHRS, CDR2 YFSETQ, per germline. The CDR3 DNA, read in part, is TGCGCCAGCAGACCAACCTCAGGTTCCTACGAG. This sequence encodes CASRPTSGSYE. The complete CDR3 reads CASRPTSGSYEQYF. Full variable domain (outside the CDR3, taken from reference TRBV5-1 and TRBJ2-7): KAGVTQTPRYLIKTRGQQVTLSCSPISGHRSVSWYQQTPGQGLQFLFEYFSETQRNKGNFPGRFSGRQFSNSRSEMNVSTLELGDSALYLCASRPTSGSYEQYFGPGTRLTVT.

As to this clone: The sequenced fragment ends 3 residues before the CDR3 boundary, so the rest is inferred from the germline J gene. J is TRBJ2-2 and V is TRBV5-1; TRBD2 agrees at 10 bases. Trimming took 4 bases from V and 1 from J; bases not matched to a gene: 4. Looked up from germline, CDR1 is SGHRS and CDR2 is YFSETQ. The CDR3 runs 16 residues. Incomplete CDR3 DNA: TGCGCCAGCAGCACGGGACTAGCGCTGAACACCGGGGAG. Protein product: CASSTGLALNTGE. The whole CDR3 sequence reads CASSTGLALNTGELFF.

In the case of this clone: The missing CDR3 end, 3 residues past where the read stops, is filled in from the germline J gene. The chain combines TRBV20-1 with TRBJ2-1, with a weak D call TRBD1 (6 bases). V lost 6 bases, J lost 4 bases, and 16 bases lay in between. The CDR3 consists of 14 residues. Germline V gene lookup returns CDR1 DFQATT and CDR2 SNEGSKA (reference sequence). CDR3 loop: CSAVAGANYNEQFF. The sequenced CDR3 bases are TGCAGTGCGGTCGCAGGGGCTAATTACAATGAG.

Concerning this clone: Read coverage stops 3 residues before the CDR3 terminus; the germline J gene supplies the remainder. This chain uses TRBV20-1 with TRBJ1-2; weak D call: TRBD1 (6 bases). The germline V gene encodes CDR1 DFQATT and CDR2 SNEGSKA (reference sequence). Trimming took off 1 base at V and 7 bases at J, with 13 bases between the two ends. This CDR3 has 13 residues. The CDR3 loop reads CSARGSGGGGYTF. CDR3 DNA (partial): TGCAGTGCTAGAGGAAGTGGGGGCGGTGGC.

About this clone itself: The DNA ends 3 residues before the CDR3 does, and the rest of the CDR3 is filled in from the germline J gene. V usage is TRBV5-1 and J usage is TRBJ2-2; D possibly corresponds to TRBD1 (5 bases). V shed 4 bases and J shed 0 bases, with 10 bases lying between them. The CDR3 length is 15 residues. Germline lookup yields CDR1 SGHRS and CDR2 YFSETQ. The covered CDR3 bases are TGCGCCAGCAGCCTAGACAGAGCGAACACCGGGGAG. It yields the protein CASSLDRANTGE. The whole CDR3 reads CASSLDRANTGELFF. Looking up the rest from reference TRBV5-1 and TRBJ2-2 gives the full variable domain: KAGVTQTPRYLIKTRGQQVTLSCSPISGHRSVSWYQQTPGQGLQFLFEYFSETQRNKGNFPGRFSGRQFSNSRSEMNVSTLELGDSALYLCASSLDRANTGELFFGEGSRLTVL.

About this clone itself: The CDR3 goes on 3 residues after the read ends, and that part is filled in from the germline J gene. This chain connects TRBV20-1 to TRBJ1-6; 7 positions match TRBD1. Unmatched junction bases numbered 6, after V lost 5 bases and J lost 5 bases. Germline V gene lookup returns CDR1 DFQATT and CDR2 SNEGSKA (reference sequence). This CDR3 contains 14 residues. Incomplete CDR3 DNA: TGCAGTGCTCACCTTACAGGGGATAATTCACCC. This encodes CSAHLTGDNSP. The full CDR3 is CSAHLTGDNSPLHF.